Each of the 19 T cell receptor beta chains below was sequenced from the same sample in a study of cytomegalovirus exposure and HLA in healthy donors. With 60 Vbeta and 13 Jbeta primers, the PCR was carried out. The protocol was immunoSEQ multiplex PCR, while the TCRdb copy is restricted to in-frame clones and leaves out a portion. Among 120,000 or so clones listed, about 84% were seen once. The sample was PBMCs. The receptors stem from a man between 18 and 29 years old in good health and CMV-seropositive.

This chain uses TRBV7-6 with TRBJ2-1; 7 positions match TRBD2. The junction had 14 bases not matched to a gene; V was cut back by 2 bases and J by 4 bases. Germline V gene sequence: CDR1 SGHVS, CDR2 FNYEAQ. The CDR3 sequence is 18 residues long. The CDR3 DNA sequence: TGTGCCAGCAGCTTAAAGCCTAGCGGATCTGGTATTTACAATGAGCAGTTCTTC. This translates into CASSLKPSGSGIYNEQFF.

The rearrangement links TRBV5-1 to TRBJ1-1; TRBD1 matches 10 bases. The CDR3 spans 16 residues. The V gene's germline CDR1 is SGHRS and CDR2 YFSETQ. Unmatched junction bases numbered 3, after V lost 0 bases and J lost 1 base. The CDR3 region has the DNA TGCGCCAGCAGCTTGGATGGGACAGGGGAGAACACTGAAGCTTTCTTT. It translates to CASSLDGTGENTEAFF.

In its sample, this clone was seen once. The DNA of the CDR3 is TGTGCTAGTGGTTATACTCAAAACCCGGGACAGGGGAATCAGCCCCAGCATTTT. It translates to CASGYTQNPGQGNQPQHF. This chain joins TRBV12-5 and TRBJ1-5; 10 nucleotides align to TRBD1. The CDR3 contains 18 residues. The germline gives CDR1 LGHNT, CDR2 FRNRAP. The trim removed 4 bases at V and 4 bases at J, leaving 13 bases unmatched.

This clone showed up just once. The V gene is TRBV19, the J gene TRBJ2-2; possibly TRBD1 for D (6 bases). This CDR3 contains 14 residues. Germline CDR1 LNHDA, CDR2 SQIVND (reference sequence). The V gene lost 7 bases and the J gene lost 0 bases, with 9 bases spanning the gap. This CDR3 reads CASKGHANTGELFF. As DNA, the CDR3 is TGTGCCAGTAAGGGACATGCGAACACCGGGGAGCTGTTTTTT.

J is TRBJ1-2 and V is TRBV30; no reliable D call. The V end was cut by 2 bases, the J end by 8 bases, with 12 bases between. Germline CDR1 and CDR2: GTSNPN and SVGIG (reference sequence). The CDR3 is 12 amino acids. CDR3 DNA: TGTGCCTGGAGTAGTAGTATCGGGGGCTACACCTTC. Its translation: CAWSSSIGGYTF.

As for this clone: A junction boundary mismatches the germline segment, possibly from a read error. The sample has other DNA sequences that encode this CDR3 too. V and J are TRBV27 and TRBJ1-6, with 10 bases identical to TRBD1. Looked up from germline, CDR1 is MNHEY and CDR2 is SMNVEV (reference sequence). This CDR3 comprises 14 residues. CDR3 bases: TGTGCCAGCAGGAGGGACAGGGGTAATTCGCCCCTCCACTTT. Amino acids: CASRRDRGNSPLHF.

The chain carries TRBV7-9 and TRBJ2-4, with a possible D match to TRBD1 (6 bases). Per the germline V gene, CDR1 is SEHNR and CDR2 is FQNEAQ (reference sequence). The CDR3 extends over 15 amino acids. Trimming pared 5 bases from V and 7 bases from J, leaving 18 bases between. CDR3 residues: CASSPPGVVSNIQYF. The DNA of the CDR3 is TGTGCCAGCAGCCCCCCAGGGGTAGTTTCGAACATTCAGTACTTC.

The rearrangement uses TRBV4-3 and TRBJ2-2; a weak D match, TRBD2 (5 bases). V lost 1 base to trimming and J lost 5 bases, with 5 bases between them. Germline lookup yields CDR1 LGHNA and CDR2 YSLEER. This CDR3 is built from 13 residues. The CDR3: CASSQGRTGELFF. Written as DNA, the CDR3 is TGCGCCAGCAGCCAAGGGAGGACCGGGGAGCTGTTTTTT.

The chain employs TRBV5-5 and TRBJ1-2; possible D gene TRBD1, 5 bases. The CDR3 has 15 residues. The V gene's germline CDR1 is SGHKS and CDR2 YYEKEE (reference sequence). V shed 0 bases and J shed 8 bases, with 17 bases lying between them. The CDR3 protein is CASSLGQGGEFGYTF. The DNA for the CDR3 is TGTGCCAGCAGCTTGGGTCAGGGCGGGGAGTTCGGCTACACCTTC.

The V call is TRBV19, the J call TRBJ2-5; D gene ambiguous. This CDR3 contains 10 residues. The V and J ends lost 10 bases and 4 bases respectively, with 7 bases between them. The germline V gene has CDR1 LNHDA and CDR2 SQIVND (reference sequence). As DNA, the CDR3 is TGTGCCACAGGAACAGAGACCCAGTACTTC. It is translated as CATGTETQYF. Variable domain in full (rest from reference TRBV19 and TRBJ2-5): DGGITQSPKYLFRKEGQNVTLSCEQNLNHDAMYWYRQDPGQGLRLIYYSQIVNDFQKGDIAEGYSVSREKKESFPLTVTSAQKNPTAFYLCATGTETQYFGPGTRLLVL.

The V gene is TRBV11-2, the J gene TRBJ1-4; no reliable D call. The CDR3 length is 19 residues. Germline V CDR1 and CDR2: SGHAT, FQNNGV. Trimming stripped 0 bases from V and 0 bases from J, with 17 bases between. The CDR3 nucleotides read TGTGCCAGCAGCTTAGATTTGTCAGTCACGAAAGCAACTAATGAAAAACTGTTTTTT. Translated: CASSLDLSVTKATNEKLFF.

V is TRBV18 and J is TRBJ1-4; D is uncertain. The CDR3 is 16 amino acids. V was shortened by 2 bases and J by 3 bases, with 13 bases between the two germline ends. The germline V gene encodes CDR1 KGHSH and CDR2 LQKENI. CDR3 in DNA: TGTGCCAGCTCACCAAATTCCTTACGGGCTAATGAAAAACTGTTTTTT. It encodes CASSPNSLRANEKLFF.

The chain has TRBV19 and TRBJ1-1, with D possibly being TRBD1 (6 bases). The CDR3 runs 16 residues. CDR1 and CDR2 (germline): LNHDA, SQIVND (reference sequence). Trimming shortened V by 5 bases and J by 1 base, and 17 bases separated the two germline ends. In DNA, the CDR3 is TGTGCCAGTAGTCCAGGGGCCAGCCCGGGGAACACTGAAGCTTTCTTT. Protein product: CASSPGASPGNTEAFF. The full variable domain, in which reference TRBV19 and TRBJ1-1 provide the parts outside the CDR3, is DGGITQSPKYLFRKEGQNVTLSCEQNLNHDAMYWYRQDPGQGLRLIYYSQIVNDFQKGDIAEGYSVSREKKESFPLTVTSAQKNPTAFYLCASSPGASPGNTEAFFGQGTRLTVV.

The V and J genes are TRBV18 and TRBJ2-5; TRBD2 agrees at 8 bases. Per germline, CDR1 KGHSH and CDR2 LQKENI. With 3 bases clipped from V and 5 bases from J, the junction kept 5 bases outside the gene matches. The CDR3 runs to 14 residues. This CDR3 reads CASSPPSGGETQYF. The CDR3 nucleotides are TGTGCCAGCTCACCGCCCTCGGGAGGGGAGACCCAGTACTTC.

The chain recombines TRBV25-1 with TRBJ2-2; no clear D. The germline V gene has CDR1 MGHDK and CDR2 SYGVNS. Trimming removed 1 base from V and 7 bases from J, with 7 bases in between. The CDR3 runs 13 residues. For the CDR3, the DNA is TGTGCCAGCAGTGAATCTCCCCGCGGGGAGCTGTTTTTT. As protein: CASSESPRGELFF.

The J gene is TRBJ2-1, the V gene TRBV29-1; D is undetermined. Germline lookup yields CDR1 SQVTM and CDR2 ANQGSEA. This CDR3 contains 10 residues. Trimming stripped 6 bases from V and 5 bases from J, with 5 bases between. CDR3 DNA sequence: TGCAGCGTCGGTAACAATGAGCAGTTCTTC. This gives the protein CSVGNNEQFF.

The chain links TRBV15 to TRBJ2-7; 7 positions agree with TRBD2. The CDR3 consists of 15 residues. The junction had 3 bases not matched to a gene; V was cut back by 0 bases and J by 1 base. Germline assignment: CDR1 LNHNV and CDR2 YYDKDF (reference sequence). CDR3 residues: CATSRDSGFSYEQYF. The CDR3 DNA reads as TGTGCCACCAGCAGAGATAGCGGGTTTTCCTACGAGCAGTACTTC. Drawing the rest from reference TRBV15 and TRBJ2-7, the complete variable domain is DAMVIQNPRYQVTQFGKPVTLSCSQTLNHNVMYWYQQKSSQAPKLLFHYYDKDFNNEADTPDNFQSRRPNTSFCFLDIRSPGLGDTAMYLCATSRDSGFSYEQYFGPGTRLTVT.

The chain carries TRBV7-6 and TRBJ2-2; 10 bases align to TRBD1. This CDR3 spans 16 amino acids. The trim removed 2 bases at V and 6 bases at J, leaving 6 bases unmatched. CDR1 is SGHVS, CDR2 FNYEAQ, per germline. The CDR3 DNA reads as TGTGCCAGCAGCTTAAGTCTAGGACAGGGGGCCGGGGAGCTGTTTTTT. Encoded protein: CASSLSLGQGAGELFF.

The chain combines TRBV4-3 with TRBJ2-7; tentatively, D is TRBD1 (7 bases). The CDR3 totals 16 residues. Germline CDR1 is LGHNA and CDR2 is YSLEER. V was clipped by 0 bases and J by 5 bases, with 17 bases between them. The CDR3 nucleotides read TGCGCCAGCAGCCAAGATCGGAGGGGGCCTAGCAACGAGCAGTACTTC. Its protein product is CASSQDRRGPSNEQYF.